Listed here are 3 T cell receptor beta chains from one sample, sequenced in a study of cytomegalovirus exposure and HLA in healthy donors. 60 Vbeta and 13 Jbeta primers were used in PCR. Using immunoSEQ multiplex PCR, the repertoire was profiled, and TCRdb retains in-frame clones only, with some absent. The data contain around 180,000 clones, roughly 88% of them singletons. Sequenced material: PBMCs. The receptors come from a girl aged 2-10 years in good health and CMV-seropositive.

CDR3 sequence: CASSVAGALTDTQYF. The CDR3 DNA reads as TGTGCCAGCAGCGTCGCGGGGGCCCTCACAGATACGCAGTATTTT. The chain joins TRBV9 to TRBJ2-3, with D tentatively TRBD2 (7 bases). From germline, CDR1 is SGDLS and CDR2 YYNGEE. The CDR3 loop spans 15 amino acids. The V and J ends lost 2 bases and 2 bases respectively, with 12 bases between them.

This clone was found once. The V gene is TRBV19, the J gene TRBJ1-4; D unresolved. V shed 2 bases and J shed 12 bases, with 10 bases lying between them. This CDR3 is built from 12 residues. The V gene's germline CDR1 is LNHDA and CDR2 SQIVND (reference sequence). The chain's CDR3 is CASSIRRGQLFF. The CDR3 nucleotides are TGTGCCAGTAGTATAAGGCGGGGTCAACTGTTTTTT.

The chain couples TRBV19 to TRBJ1-1, with D possibly being TRBD1 (5 bases). Trimming left V 1 base short and J 5 bases short, with 8 bases between. Germline CDR1 reads LNHDA; CDR2 reads SQIVND (reference sequence). CDR3 length: 13 amino acids. CDR3: CASSIVKGTEAFF. DNA of the CDR3: TGTGCCAGTAGTATAGTAAAGGGGACTGAAGCTTTCTTT.